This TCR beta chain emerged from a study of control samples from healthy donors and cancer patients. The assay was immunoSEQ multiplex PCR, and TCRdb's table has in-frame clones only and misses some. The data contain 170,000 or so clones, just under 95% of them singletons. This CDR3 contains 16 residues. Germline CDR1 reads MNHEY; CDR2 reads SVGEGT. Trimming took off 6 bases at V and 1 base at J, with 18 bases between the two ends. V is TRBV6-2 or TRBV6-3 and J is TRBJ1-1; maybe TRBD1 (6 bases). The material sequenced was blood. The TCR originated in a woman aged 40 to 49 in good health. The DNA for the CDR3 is TGTGCCAGCAGCCCCGTCCCGGGACAAAAGAACACTGAAGCTTTCTTT. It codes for CASSPVPGQKNTEAFF.